This TCR beta chain originates from a study of blood T cell repertoires in COVID-19. Per the original methods: Amplification of reference gene primers provided the estimated nucleated cell counts. The data were produced by immunoSEQ multiplex PCR, yet TCRdb's version contains in-frame clones alone and is incomplete. V, J and clone size are those of that table, while D and trimming were read from the DNA. The sample holds around 220,000 clones, 80% to 85% seen once. Followed longitudinally, the Seattle patients had been enrolled during active infection. V was clipped by 8 bases and J by 2 bases, with 13 bases between them. Germline CDR1 and CDR2: GTSNPN and SVGIG (reference sequence). This CDR3 is 13 amino acids long.

Source material: peripheral blood. The chain is built from TRBV30 and TRBJ1-5; D is possibly TRBD1 (5 bases). The sequence derives from a woman older than 75 with COVID-19, enrolled during active disease. DNA for the CDR3: TGTGCCCTAAACGGGGGGGGCAATCAGCCCCAGCATTTT. Its translation is CALNGGGNQPQHF.